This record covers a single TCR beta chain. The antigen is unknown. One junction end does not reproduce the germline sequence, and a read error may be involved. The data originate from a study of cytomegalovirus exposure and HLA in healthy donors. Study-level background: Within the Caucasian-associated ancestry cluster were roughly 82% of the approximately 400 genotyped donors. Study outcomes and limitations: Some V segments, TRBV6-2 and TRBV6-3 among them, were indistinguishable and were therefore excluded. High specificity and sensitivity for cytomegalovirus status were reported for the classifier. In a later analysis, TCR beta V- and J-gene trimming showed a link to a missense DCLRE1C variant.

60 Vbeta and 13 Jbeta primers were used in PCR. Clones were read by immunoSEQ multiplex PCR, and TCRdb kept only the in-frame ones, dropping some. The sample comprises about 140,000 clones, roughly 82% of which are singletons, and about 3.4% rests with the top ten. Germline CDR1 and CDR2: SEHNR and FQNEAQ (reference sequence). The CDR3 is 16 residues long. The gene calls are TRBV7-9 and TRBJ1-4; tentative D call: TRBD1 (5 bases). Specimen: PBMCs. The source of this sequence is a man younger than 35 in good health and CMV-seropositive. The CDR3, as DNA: TGTTCCAGCAGCTTTGACGGGGGGAGGACTAATGAAAAACTGTTTTTT. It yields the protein CSSSFDGGRTNEKLFF.